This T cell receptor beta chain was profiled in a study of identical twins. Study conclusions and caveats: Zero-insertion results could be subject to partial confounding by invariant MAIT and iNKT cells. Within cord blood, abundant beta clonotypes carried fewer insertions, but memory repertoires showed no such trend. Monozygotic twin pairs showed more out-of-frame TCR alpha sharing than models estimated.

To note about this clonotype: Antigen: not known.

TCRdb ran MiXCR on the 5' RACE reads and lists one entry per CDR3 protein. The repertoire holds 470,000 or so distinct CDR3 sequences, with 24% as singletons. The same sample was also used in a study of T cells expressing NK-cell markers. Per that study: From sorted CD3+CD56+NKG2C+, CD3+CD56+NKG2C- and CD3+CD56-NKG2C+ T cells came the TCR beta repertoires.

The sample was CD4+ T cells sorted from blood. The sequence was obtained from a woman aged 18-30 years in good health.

The CDR3 bases are TGTGCCAGCAGTCTTGGGGCGGGAGGGCAGGCCACCGGGGAGCTGTTTTTT. Translating gives CASSLGAGGQATGELFF. The genes are TRBV6-1 and TRBJ2-2; TRBD2 agrees at 9 bases. The CDR3 loop spans 17 amino acids. Germline V lookup: CDR1 MNHNS, CDR2 SASEGT. Trimming removed 5 bases from V and 4 bases from J; junction bases left unmatched: 11.